This TCR beta chain came from a study of blood T cell repertoires in COVID-19. Study as a whole: Samples representing acute and convalescent COVID-19 were sourced from the United States, Italy and Spain. Sample material is recorded as cDNA or gDNA derived from T cells, B-cell-depleted T cells, or PBMCs.

Original processing methods: Counts of nucleated cells, estimated from reference gene primer amplification, were obtained. TCRdb keeps only in-frame clones here, not all; method: immunoSEQ multiplex PCR. That table supplies the V and J calls and clone size; D and trimming were determined from the DNA. The sample lists about 98,000 clones, roughly 82% occurring once. The CDR3 extends over 11 amino acids. Per germline, CDR1 DFQATT and CDR2 SNEGSKA (reference sequence). The germline V and J ends were trimmed by 3 bases and 6 bases, with 8 bases remaining between them. This receptor was identified in a man aged 70-80 years with active or convalescent COVID-19. The chain joins TRBV20-1 to TRBJ2-5; D is undetermined. The source material was peripheral blood. CDR3 region: CSASIQKTQYF. The CDR3 DNA reads TGCAGTGCTAGCATCCAGAAGACCCAGTACTTC.